This is a list of T cell receptor beta chains from one sample in a study of cytomegalovirus exposure and HLA in healthy donors. Some clones are missing from TCRdb's copy, which holds only in-frame ones; the method was immunoSEQ multiplex PCR. The sample consists of 150,000 or so clones, approximately 70% of them appearing once. The sequencing input was PBMCs. These receptor sequences come from a woman between 18 and 30 years old in good health and CMV-seronegative. CDR3s include the opening cysteine and the closing phenylalanine or tryptophan. The D gene is left open where the match is weak. Only part of the rows carry a size: once, few, many, or a class if the clone is expanded.

V,D,size,J,DNA,CDR3
TRBV6-1,.,few,TRBJ1-2,TGTGCCAGCAGTGAAGGATCGGGCTATGGCTACACCTTC,CASSEGSGYGYTF
TRBV11-2,.,.,TRBJ2-3,TGTGCCAGCAGCCCCTACACAGATACGCAGTATTTT,CASSPYTDTQYF
TRBV11-2,TRBD1,few,TRBJ2-1,TGTGCCAGCAGCTTCAGGGACAGGGACAATGAGCAGTTCTTC,CASSFRDRDNEQFF
TRBV7-9,TRBD1,.,TRBJ1-1,TGTGCCAGCAGCTTAGGGGACAGAATAAACACTGAAGCTTTCTTT,CASSLGDRINTEAFF
TRBV28,.,once,TRBJ1-5,TGTGCCAGCAACCCCGCGGACTATAGCAATCAGCCCCAGCATTTT,CASNPADYSNQPQHF
TRBV9,TRBD1,few,TRBJ2-4,TGTGCCAGCAGCGCGGGAACAGGGACAGTCAAAAACATTCAGTACTTC,CASSAGTGTVKNIQYF
TRBV9,.,.,TRBJ2-2,TGTGCCAGCAGCGTAGTAACAGGGCGAAACACCGGGGAGCTGTTTTTT,CASSVVTGRNTGELFF
TRBV27,TRBD1,.,TRBJ1-5,TGTGCCAGCAGTGCACAGGGGGACAATCAGCCCCAGCATTTT,CASSAQGDNQPQHF
TRBV7-2,TRBD2,.,TRBJ2-7,TGTGCCAGCAGCTTAGGTCTAGCGGGGGACTACGAGCAGTACTTC,CASSLGLAGDYEQYF
TRBV6-1,.,once,TRBJ2-7,TGTGCCAGCAAGAGGGAGGCCTACGAGCAGTACTTC,CASKREAYEQYF
TRBV6-4,.,.,TRBJ1-4,TGTGCCAGCAGTAAACCCGGAACCCTGGGGGGGGAAAAACTGTTTTTT,CASSKPGTLGGEKLFF
TRBV25-1,.,.,TRBJ1-1,TGTGCCAGCAGGACCCCCCGACAGAAGGGTAAAGCTTTCTTT,CASRTPRQKGKAFF
TRBV7-3,TRBD1,.,TRBJ1-1,TGTGCCAGCAGCTTCACGGGACAGGGGATGAACACTGAAGCTTTCTTT,CASSFTGQGMNTEAFF
TRBV5-1,.,.,TRBJ2-3,TGCGCCAGCAGCTTAACAGGAGCCCCTAGCACAGATACGCAGTATTTT,CASSLTGAPSTDTQYF
TRBV5-1,.,once,TRBJ2-5,TGCGCCAGCAGCTTGGTTGGGGGGTCCCAAGAGACCCAGTACTTC,CASSLVGGSQETQYF
TRBV10-1,TRBD1,.,TRBJ1-1,TGCGCCAGCAGTCGCGGGACAGGGCGTGAAGCTTTCTTT,CASSRGTGREAFF
TRBV28,.,.,TRBJ1-1,TGTGCCAGCAGATCGTCAGGGGTAGAAGCTTTCTTT,CASRSSGVEAFF
TRBV6-1,TRBD1,few,TRBJ2-5,TGTGCCAGCAGACTTACAGGGGTGGAGACCCAGTACTTC,CASRLTGVETQYF
TRBV5-4,TRBD1,.,TRBJ1-1,TGTGCCAGCAGCTCGGGACAGGGGGCGACTGAAGCTTTCTTT,CASSSGQGATEAFF
TRBV7-9,.,.,TRBJ2-6,TGTTCCAGCAGCTTAGACTTCTCTGGGCGCTCTGGGGCCAACGTCCTGACTTTC,CSSSLDFSGRSGANVLTF
TRBV27,TRBD2,.,TRBJ2-3,TGTGCCAGCAGTTTACAAATGGGCGGGGGAGTCACAGATACGCAGTATTTT,CASSLQMGGGVTDTQYF
TRBV9,.,.,TRBJ1-4,TGTGCCAGCAGCGTAGATGCGGTGCGAAATGAAAAACTGTTTTTT,CASSVDAVRNEKLFF
TRBV6-6,.,.,TRBJ1-5,TGTGCCAGCAGTTACCCAGGGTCCGGCCAGCCCCAGCATTTT,CASSYPGSGQPQHF
TRBV11-3,.,.,TRBJ1-6,TGTGCCACCAGGACGGGTAATTCACCCCTCCACTTT,CATRTGNSPLHF
TRBV4-1,TRBD1,.,TRBJ1-2,TGCGCCAGCAGCCAAGTTGAGGAGGGGGCGGAGTATGGCTACACCTTC,CASSQVEEGAEYGYTF
TRBV7-9,TRBD2,.,TRBJ2-5,TGTGCCAGCAGGCATTCCTTATTACTAGCGGGGCTCGAGGAGACCCAGTACTTC,CASRHSLLLAGLEETQYF
TRBV9,TRBD1,.,TRBJ1-2,TGTGCCAGCAGCGCTTGGACAGGGGGCTATGGCTACACCTTC,CASSAWTGGYGYTF
TRBV6-5,TRBD1,.,TRBJ1-2,TGTGCCAGCAGTTCGTGGACAGGGGGGAGCTATGGCTACACCTTC,CASSSWTGGSYGYTF
TRBV7-6,TRBD1,.,TRBJ1-3,TGTGCCAGCAGCTCAGACAGGGGGCTGGGAAACACCATATATTTT,CASSSDRGLGNTIYF
TRBV6-5,.,.,TRBJ2-5,TGTGCCAGCAACGGGGAACGGGGGTGGCCCCACTTC,CASNGERGWPHF
TRBV10-3,.,once,TRBJ2-7,TGTGCCATTCGGACGGACATAGGCTCCTACGAGCAGTACTTC,CAIRTDIGSYEQYF
TRBV7-2,.,.,TRBJ2-7,TGTGCCAGCAGGAAACTTGACTCCTACGAGCAGTACTTC,CASRKLDSYEQYF
TRBV11-3,.,.,TRBJ1-3,TGTGCCAGCAGCACCCGGGCGGGCCGCCTCTCTGGAAACACCATATATTTT,CASSTRAGRLSGNTIYF
TRBV5-1,TRBD2,once,TRBJ2-3,TGCGCCAGCAGTGTCCGGGAGGGCGGTACGCAGTATTTT,CASSVREGGTQYF
TRBV5-4,.,.,TRBJ1-3,TGTGCCAGCAGCTCTAAGATGAGCTCTGGAAACACCATATATTTT,CASSSKMSSGNTIYF
TRBV2,TRBD2,.,TRBJ2-1,TGTGCCAGCACTATAGCGGGGGGTTACAATGAGCAGTTCTTC,CASTIAGGYNEQFF
TRBV28,TRBD1,.,TRBJ1-2,TGTGCCAGCCACTTTGCCGGGACAGGGCACTATGGCTACACCTTC,CASHFAGTGHYGYTF
TRBV5-1,TRBD2,.,TRBJ2-3,TGCGCCAGCAGCTTGGAAACTAGCGGGAGGGTGGCAGATACGCAGTATTTT,CASSLETSGRVADTQYF
TRBV6-5,.,few,TRBJ1-2,TGTGCCAGCAGTTATCTAGGAGGAAGTGGCTACACCTTC,CASSYLGGSGYTF
TRBV5-6,.,.,TRBJ1-2,TGTGCCAGCAGCTGGGCAGGGGTTAACTATGGCTACACCTTC,CASSWAGVNYGYTF